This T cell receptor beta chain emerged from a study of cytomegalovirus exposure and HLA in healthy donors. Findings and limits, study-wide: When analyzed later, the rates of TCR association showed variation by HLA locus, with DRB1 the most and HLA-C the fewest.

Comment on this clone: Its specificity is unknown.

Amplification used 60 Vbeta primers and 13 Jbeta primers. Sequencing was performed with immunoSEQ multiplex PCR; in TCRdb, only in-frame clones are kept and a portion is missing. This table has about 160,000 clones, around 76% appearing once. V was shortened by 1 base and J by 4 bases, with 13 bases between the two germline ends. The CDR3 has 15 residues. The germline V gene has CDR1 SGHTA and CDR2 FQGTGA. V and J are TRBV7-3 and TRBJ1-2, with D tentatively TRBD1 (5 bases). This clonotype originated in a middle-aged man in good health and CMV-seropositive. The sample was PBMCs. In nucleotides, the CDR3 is TGTGCCAGCAGCTTAAACGGGGGGGGTGCCTATGGCTACACCTTC. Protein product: CASSLNGGGAYGYTF.